This TCR beta chain was sequenced for a study of early T cells in non-severe SARS-CoV-2 infection. Study at large: Chains were not paired, and sequencing was done on bulk RNA from unsorted whole blood. Broader study findings: Private and CD4 specificities were missed by VDJdb matching, which favored anti-spike CD8 responses.

A note on this clonotype: The antigen is undetermined.

The TCR library protocol was used to attach unique molecular identifiers. These identifiers were attached to individual cDNA molecules. TCRdb ran MiXCR on the 5' RACE reads and lists one entry per CDR3 protein. The table includes tens of thousands of distinct CDR3 sequences, 5.7% detected once. The CDR3 is 18 residues long. The germline V gene has CDR1 LGHDT and CDR2 YNNKEL (reference sequence). Trimming took 4 bases from V and 3 from J; bases not matched to a gene: 9. The TCR originated in an adult who was a healthcare worker with PCR-confirmed SARS-CoV-2 infection or an uninfected control (not recorded which). This rearrangement joins TRBV3-1 to TRBJ2-1; TRBD2 agrees at 13 bases. The source was whole blood, collected at baseline. DNA of the CDR3: TGTGCCAGCAGCCTCCGGACTAGCGGGGGCCGGGTCTACAATGAGCAGTTCTTC. This sequence encodes CASSLRTSGGRVYNEQFF.